This T cell receptor beta chain was found in a study of T cell responses to AZD1222 COVID-19 vaccine. Points from the study as a whole: Spike-specific TCR breadth and depth both grew after two AZD1222 doses. Nearly half of unique spike-specific TCRs reportedly avoided B.1.351 and B.1.1.7 mutated regions.

V shed 2 bases and J shed 2 bases, with 13 bases lying between them. The CDR3 is 16 residues long. Germline CDR1 and CDR2: MNHEY and SVGAGI. TCRdb's copy holds only in-frame clones and misses some; the assay was immunoSEQ multiplex PCR. This sample has about 42,000 clones, with 80% to 85% found just once. Worth noting for this clone: Its matching antigen is unknown.

The TCR originated in an adult who received the AZD1222 COVID-19 vaccine. The rearrangement links TRBV6-5 to TRBJ1-3; D possibly corresponds to TRBD1 (5 bases). Sequences were derived from peripheral blood, sampled 28 days after the second AZD1222 dose. This chain's CDR3 is CASSYDSRRAGNTIYF. The DNA of the CDR3 is TGTGCCAGCAGTTACGACAGCCGGAGAGCTGGAAACACCATATATTTT.